This T cell receptor (beta chain) was captured by sequencing in a study of PD-L1 blockade in urothelial cancer. Study summary: In the mid-2010s therapy began: atezolizumab 1,200 mg intravenously every 3 weeks. Between 0 and 3 prior chemotherapy regimens had been given to patients.

Method: immunoSEQ multiplex PCR; TCRdb's copy keeps in-frame clones and lacks some. The table shows about 73,000 clones, with approximately 91% occurring only once. The study's findings and limits: Better survival was predicted when blood TCR clonality before treatment fell below the median.

Patient disease was locally advanced or metastatic urothelial carcinoma. As concerns this clone: Its target is unknown.

Germline V gives CDR1 MNHEY, CDR2 SVGAGI. This CDR3 has 15 amino acids. J gave up 4 bases and V 6 bases, and 9 bases lay outside the gene matches. The chain couples TRBV6-5 to TRBJ2-5; 9 bases agree with TRBD1. The sequence derives from a man aged 55 to 70 with urothelial cancer. The sequenced sample was PBMCs, obtained around atezolizumab (anti-PD-L1) treatment. CDR3: CASSSYRGRGETQYF. CDR3 sequence (DNA): TGTGCCAGCAGCAGCTACAGGGGGCGAGGAGAGACCCAGTACTTC.